What follows are 14 T cell receptor beta chains derived from one specimen sequenced in a study of blood T cell repertoires in COVID-19. The table came from immunoSEQ multiplex PCR; TCRdb's copy has only in-frame clones and leaves some out. The sample has around 300,000 clones, approximately 90% seen once; the top ten hold roughly 6.3%. Material for sequencing was peripheral blood. The origin of the receptors is a woman between 50 and 59 years old with COVID-19, enrolled during active disease.

J is TRBJ2-7 and V is TRBV27; unclear D gene. The CDR3 has 13 residues. Trimming removed 2 bases at V and 1 base at J, with 6 bases between. Germline CDR1 and CDR2: MNHEY and SMNVEV (reference sequence). This chain's CDR3 is CASSLTDSYEQYF. In DNA form, the CDR3 reads TGTGCCAGCAGTTTAACAGATTCCTACGAGCAGTACTTC.

This chain connects TRBV7-6 to TRBJ2-2; perhaps TRBD2 as D (5 bases). This CDR3 spans 16 amino acids. Trimming pared 0 bases from V and 0 bases from J, leaving 8 bases between. In germline, CDR1 is SGHVS, CDR2 FNYEAQ. CDR3 DNA: TGTGCCAGCAGCTTAGCGACGGGGACGAACACCGGGGAGCTGTTTTTT. This codes for CASSLATGTNTGELFF.

The sample holds a few counts of this clone. The chain employs TRBV4-1 and TRBJ2-7; D remains unclear. Germline-derived CDR1 and CDR2 are MGHRA and YSYEKL. The V end lost 4 bases, the J end lost 2 bases, and 9 bases lay between the germline ends. The CDR3 has 13 amino acids. CDR3 region: CASSPAGTYEQYF. The CDR3 DNA is TGCGCCAGCAGCCCCGCCGGTACCTACGAGCAGTACTTC.

This clone has more than one count but fewer than ten. V gene TRBV2 combines with J gene TRBJ2-7; TRBD2 aligns across 9 bases. The CDR3 contains 18 residues. The germline CDR1 and CDR2 sequences are SNHLY and FYNNEI. The V gene end was trimmed by 3 bases and the J gene end by 6 bases; junction bases not matched to a gene: 18. The CDR3 is CASSDAATSGFKVAEQYF. The CDR3 region has the DNA TGTGCCAGCAGTGATGCTGCGACTAGCGGTTTCAAGGTAGCCGAGCAGTACTTC. The full variable domain, its missing parts supplied by reference TRBV2 and TRBJ2-7, is EPEVTQTPSHQVTQMGQEVILRCVPISNHLYFYWYRQILGQKVEFLVSFYNNEISEKSEIFDDQFSVERPDGSNFTLKIRSTKLEDSAMYFCASSDAATSGFKVAEQYFGPGTRLTVT.

This rearrangement joins TRBV4-1 to TRBJ2-1, with 9 bases lining up with TRBD1. The CDR3 has 15 residues. Germline loops: CDR1 MGHRA, CDR2 YSYEKL. Trimming removed 5 bases from V and 1 base from J; junction bases left unmatched: 3. The CDR3 DNA reads as TGCGCCAGCAGCAAGGGACAGGGTTCCTACAATGAGCAGTTCTTC. This gives the protein CASSKGQGSYNEQFF.

This sequence joins TRBV1 and TRBJ1-2; the table names TRBD1, a call not compared with the DNA. TRBV1 is tagged as a pseudogene. This CDR3 region has 16 residues. Here the CDR3 DNA reads TGCACCAGCAGCCAAGATGCAGGGTTTTTAGACTATGGCTACACCTTC. It translates to CTSSQDAGFLDYGYTF.

The rearrangement links TRBV5-4 to TRBJ1-4; D is possibly TRBD1 (6 bases). V lost 3 bases, J lost 8 bases, and 17 bases lay in between. There are 15 residues in the CDR3. Germline V lookup: CDR1 SGHNT, CDR2 YYREEE (reference sequence). The CDR3 region is CASSSPNRRGEKLFF. The CDR3 DNA reads as TGTGCCAGCAGCTCCCCGAACCGCAGGGGCGAAAAACTGTTTTTT.

This chain joins TRBV4-1 and TRBJ2-7; 7 nucleotides agree with TRBD1. CDR3 size: 15 residues. Trimming took 0 bases from V and 1 from J; bases not matched to a gene: 3. Germline V gene lookup returns CDR1 MGHRA and CDR2 YSYEKL. The CDR3 bases are TGCGCCAGCAGCCAAGAGGTGACAGGGTCCTACGAGCAGTACTTC. It translates to CASSQEVTGSYEQYF.

This chain joins TRBV4-3 and TRBJ2-5; 10 bases fit TRBD2. CDR3 size: 19 residues. The ends lost 0 bases at V and 6 bases at J; junction bases unmatched: 16. The V gene's germline CDR1 is LGHNA and CDR2 YSLEER. The CDR3 here is CASSQDDLAGVLSAKTQYF. CDR3 sequence (DNA): TGCGCCAGCAGCCAAGATGATCTAGCGGGAGTCCTAAGTGCCAAGACCCAGTACTTC.

The chain recombines TRBV27 with TRBJ1-2, with TRBD1 identical over 7 bases. J lost 7 bases, V lost 3 bases, and 8 bases had no gene match. CDR1 is MNHEY, CDR2 SMNVEV, per germline (reference sequence). CDR3 length: 14 residues. The CDR3 DNA reads TGTGCCAGCAGTTTGCAACAGGGGTCAGGTGGCTACACCTTC. Translation: CASSLQQGSGGYTF.

The CDR3 DNA reads as TGTGCCAGTCTTCCCCGGGAGAGCAATGAGCAGTTCTTC. This encodes CASLPRESNEQFF. The chain couples TRBV19 to TRBJ2-1; possible D gene TRBD2, 6 bases. The CDR3 consists of 13 residues. The germline CDR1 and CDR2 sequences are LNHDA and SQIVND (reference sequence). Trimming shortened V by 8 bases and J by 6 bases, and 14 bases separated the two germline ends.

This chain joins TRBV6-2 or TRBV6-3 and TRBJ2-1; no definite D call. Germline CDR1 reads MNHEY; CDR2 reads SVGEGT. Trimming removed 7 bases at V and 7 bases at J, with 14 bases between. The CDR3 is made up of 13 amino acids. CDR3 region: CASTPLSVNEQFF. Here the CDR3 DNA reads TGTGCCAGCACCCCTCTTAGTGTAAATGAGCAGTTCTTC.

This clone occurred once. The chain joins TRBV30 to TRBJ2-3; the D gene is possibly TRBD2 (6 bases). CDR3 length: 13 residues. The germline V gene encodes CDR1 GTSNPN and CDR2 SVGIG (reference sequence). Trimming took off 3 bases at V and 2 bases at J, with 9 bases between the two ends. CDR3 sequence: CAWRGGLTDTQYF. The DNA of the CDR3 is TGTGCCTGGAGGGGAGGCCTCACAGATACGCAGTATTTT.

The rearrangement uses TRBV4-2 and TRBJ1-5; TRBD1 matches 9 bases. Germline V gene sequence: CDR1 LGHNA, CDR2 YNFKEQ. Unmatched junction bases numbered 2, after V lost 2 bases and J lost 6 bases. The CDR3 runs 14 residues. This CDR3 is CASSQPTGGQPQHF. The CDR3, as DNA: TGTGCCAGCAGCCAACCGACAGGGGGTCAGCCCCAGCATTTT.